The clone carrying this T cell receptor (beta chain) has just a few counts. The antigen remains undetermined. After removal of 1 base from V and 4 bases from J, the junction contained 6 bases not matched to a gene. CDR1 is MNHNS, CDR2 SASEGT, per germline. This CDR3 region has 15 residues. This record comes from a study of blood T cells in healthy people across ages. Overall study findings and caveats: Estimated diversity that came from one million T cells was considered an underestimate. Older age went with lower TCR beta diversity per million T cells, in a roughly linear way.

Drawn from each donor were about 9 milliliters of peripheral blood. For the second PCR, which ran for about 6 to 12 cycles, a sample-barcoded 5' primer and a J-beta primer mix were used. TCRdb re-called the 5' RACE reads with MiXCR, one entry per CDR3 protein. This repertoire shows some 1,800,000 distinct CDR3 sequences, about two fifths found once; its top ten account for around 23%. The rearrangement links TRBV6-1 to TRBJ1-2; 7 nucleotides match TRBD1. This TCR was recovered from a human donor in good health. The sequenced sample was blood. CDR3 sequence: CASSEGRDRSYGYTF. CDR3 coding DNA: TGTGCCAGCAGTGAAGGCCGGGACAGATCCTATGGCTACACCTTC.